The next 22 T cell receptor beta chains were all read from a single sample in a study of spatial heterogeneity in lung cancer. Described time point: sample taken at primary tumor resection. Material for sequencing was whole RNA from tumor, nontumor lung or frozen PBMC, left unsorted. TCRdb processed the 5' RACE reads anew with MiXCR; each CDR3 protein has one entry. The profile shows about 95,000 distinct CDR3 sequences, around 9% of them singletons. The sample was PBMCs, taken at surgery. All receptors come from a male donor with early-stage non-small cell lung cancer.

This clonotype appeared many times. This sequence joins TRBV5-1 and TRBJ2-1; D gene unclear. Looked up from germline, CDR1 is SGHRS and CDR2 is YFSETQ. V was pared by 4 bases and J by 1 base, with 18 bases between. This CDR3 spans 17 amino acids. CDR3 DNA sequence: TGCGCCAGCAGCATACCTGACGGCGCCCCTTCCTACAATGAGCAGTTCTTC. Translated: CASSIPDGAPSYNEQFF.

This clonotype was found many times. The DNA of the CDR3 is TGTGCCAGCTCCGTCACAGGGGACGATCAGCAGTTCTTC. It translates to CASSVTGDDQQFF. The chain joins TRBV19 to TRBJ2-1; 7 nucleotides agree with TRBD1. Looked up from germline, CDR1 is LNHDA and CDR2 is SQIVND (reference sequence). The junction had 13 bases not matched to a gene; V was cut back by 9 bases and J by 11 bases. The CDR3 runs to 13 residues.

This clonotype was seen ten or more times. The chain links TRBV5-1 to TRBJ2-2, with TRBD2 as a possible D gene (5 bases). The CDR3 spans 13 residues. Looked up from germline, CDR1 is SGHRS and CDR2 is YFSETQ. Trimming cost V 3 bases and J 8 bases, with 11 bases left between them. In DNA form, the CDR3 reads TGCGCCAGCAGCTCGGACTTGCAAGGGGAGCTGTTTTTT. It yields the protein CASSSDLQGELFF.

The CDR3 sequence is CSVESASDTQYF. The CDR3 DNA reads TGCAGCGTTGAATCAGCGTCAGATACGCAGTATTTT. The V and J genes are TRBV29-1 and TRBJ2-3; D uncertain. The CDR3 covers 12 residues. Germline values: CDR1 SQVTM, CDR2 ANQGSEA. Trimming stripped 2 bases from V and 4 bases from J, with 7 bases between.

The genes are TRBV28 and TRBJ2-7; D perhaps matches TRBD1 (6 bases). Germline lookup yields CDR1 MDHEN and CDR2 SYDVKM. This CDR3 is built from 15 residues. Trimming took off 5 bases at V and 2 bases at J, with 16 bases between the two ends. Written as DNA, the CDR3 is TGTGCCAGCAGTGGTCCTGAGGGGGTCCCCTACGAGCAGTACTTC. It yields the protein CASSGPEGVPYEQYF.

The table lists this clonotype with a few counts. V gene TRBV18 combines with J gene TRBJ2-7, with no clear D. V lost 2 bases to trimming and J lost 2 bases, with 10 bases between them. Germline V gene lookup returns CDR1 KGHSH and CDR2 LQKENI. There are 14 residues in the CDR3. The CDR3 DNA reads as TGTGCCAGCTCACCAGGTGCTGTTGCCTACGAGCAGTACTTC. This sequence encodes CASSPGAVAYEQYF.

This clonotype has ten or more counts. The V and J genes are TRBV4-1 and TRBJ2-6, with D possibly being TRBD2 (6 bases). With 3 bases removed from V and 4 bases from J, the gap between germline ends came to 16 bases. CDR3 length equals 17 residues. The V gene's germline CDR1 is MGHRA and CDR2 YSYEKL. This CDR3 is CASSHPPAGGGANVLTF. Written as DNA, the CDR3 is TGCGCCAGCAGCCATCCTCCGGCCGGGGGAGGGGCCAACGTCCTGACTTTC.

This clonotype was counted a few times. The genes are TRBV11-2 and TRBJ2-1; 12 bases agree with TRBD2. The CDR3 is made up of 15 amino acids. Germline V gene lookup returns CDR1 SGHAT and CDR2 FQNNGV. V was clipped by 4 bases and J by 8 bases; unmatched bases: 6. The CDR3: CASSSLAGGPYEQFF. CDR3 nucleotide sequence: TGTGCCAGCAGCTCGCTAGCGGGAGGGCCCTATGAGCAGTTCTTC.

This clonotype has more than one count but fewer than ten. The CDR3 DNA reads as TGTGCCAGCAGAAAATTCATTTCGGTATTCTACAATGAGCAGTTCTTC. Its translation: CASRKFISVFYNEQFF. The rearrangement joins TRBV6-2 or TRBV6-3 to TRBJ2-1; D is uncertain. This CDR3 has 16 amino acids. Germline V lookup: CDR1 MNHEY, CDR2 SVGEGT. V gave up 6 bases and J gave up 3 bases, with 18 bases separating them.

This clonotype was counted only a few times. The genes are TRBV20-1 and TRBJ1-5; D gene uncertain. Germline CDR1 reads DFQATT; CDR2 reads SNEGSKA (reference sequence). This CDR3 comprises 12 residues. Trimming stripped 2 bases from V and 5 bases from J, with 7 bases between. CDR3 amino acids: CSARLGDQPQHF. In nucleotides, the CDR3 is TGCAGTGCTAGACTGGGAGATCAGCCCCAGCATTTT.

The J gene is TRBJ2-5, the V gene TRBV13; maybe TRBD2 (6 bases). Germline V lookup: CDR1 PRHDT, CDR2 FYEKMQ (reference sequence). Trimming left V 4 bases short and J 4 bases short, with 13 bases between. The CDR3 length is 14 residues. CDR3 in amino acids: CASSSPTSGETQYF. For the CDR3, the DNA is TGTGCCAGCAGCTCACCGACTAGTGGAGAGACCCAGTACTTC.

This clonotype showed up many times. This chain uses TRBV10-3 with TRBJ2-1; D uncertain. Deletions cut 8 bases from V and 0 bases from J, with 8 bases between. This CDR3 comprises 13 residues. The V gene's germline CDR1 is ENHRY and CDR2 SYGVKD. CDR3 amino acids: CAIGPSSYNEQFF. The CDR3 DNA reads TGTGCCATCGGGCCAAGCTCCTACAATGAGCAGTTCTTC.

The chain carries TRBV19 and TRBJ2-4; D is ambiguous. Germline lookup yields CDR1 LNHDA and CDR2 SQIVND (reference sequence). The V gene lost 3 bases and the J gene lost 9 bases, with 15 bases spanning the gap. The CDR3 has 14 amino acids. Here the CDR3 DNA reads TGTGCCAGTAGTATTCCCGGACCCGCGGCCATTCAGTACTTC. It translates to CASSIPGPAAIQYF.

J is TRBJ1-1 and V is TRBV6-1; D unclear. CDR1 is MNHNS and CDR2 is SASEGT in the germline V gene. Trimming left V 2 bases short and J 0 bases short, with 7 bases between. This CDR3 contains 14 residues. CDR3 coding DNA: TGTGCCAGCAGTGAACGGGGATTGAACACTGAAGCTTTCTTT. Amino acids: CASSERGLNTEAFF.

The rearrangement uses TRBV2 and TRBJ2-1; tentative D call: TRBD2 (5 bases). The germline CDR1 and CDR2 sequences are SNHLY and FYNNEI. CDR3 length: 13 amino acids. The CDR3 bases are TGTGGAAGCGGAGCCAGCTCCTACAATGAGCAGTTCTTC. Translation: CGSGASSYNEQFF.

This clonotype was counted a few times. The chain links TRBV28 to TRBJ1-5, with a possible D match to TRBD1 (6 bases). In germline, CDR1 is MDHEN, CDR2 SYDVKM. Trimming cost V 2 bases and J 2 bases, with 10 bases left between them. The CDR3 totals 15 residues. The CDR3 DNA reads as TGTGCCAGCAGTTTAGGGGGCAGGGGCAATCAGCCCCAGCATTTT. Amino acids: CASSLGGRGNQPQHF.

This clonotype came up a few times. V and J are TRBV10-3 and TRBJ2-2, with 7 bases aligning to TRBD2. The trim removed 10 bases at V and 0 bases at J, leaving 5 bases unmatched. The CDR3 extends over 14 amino acids. The V gene's germline CDR1 is ENHRY and CDR2 SYGVKD. The CDR3 DNA reads as TGTGCCACCCAGCGGGGCTCGAACACCGGGGAGCTGTTTTTT. It yields the protein CATQRGSNTGELFF.

The chain couples TRBV5-1 to TRBJ2-7; D uncertain. The germline V and J ends were trimmed by 1 base and 9 bases, with 14 bases remaining between them. The CDR3 covers 13 residues. Germline V gene data show CDR1 as SGHRS and CDR2 as YFSETQ. The CDR3, as DNA: TGCGCCAGCAGCTTGACTGCCTTTTGGGGGCAGTACTTC. Amino acids: CASSLTAFWGQYF.

The CDR3 region is CSARSDSGNSPLHF. Written as DNA, the CDR3 is TGCAGTGCTAGATCGGACAGTGGAAATTCACCCCTCCACTTT. This sequence joins TRBV20-1 and TRBJ1-6, with D possibly being TRBD1 (6 bases). CDR1 and CDR2 from the germline V gene are DFQATT and SNEGSKA (reference sequence). The CDR3 runs 14 residues. The V end was cut by 2 bases, the J end by 7 bases, with 12 bases between.

To note about this clonotype: Being one base from a much bigger clone, this may be a read error. The CDR3 ends on some other residue instead of the conserved phenylalanine or tryptophan, so this is likely a read error. This chain connects TRBV9 to TRBJ2-6; D is unresolved. CDR3 length equals 13 residues. Germline CDR1 and CDR2: SGDLS and YYNGEE. The ends were cut back, 4 bases at V and 5 bases at J, with 7 bases in the middle. The CDR3 nucleotides read TGTGCCAGCAGCCCGGCTTGGGCCAACGTCCTGACTCTC. This codes for CASSPAWANVLTL.

This clonotype was counted many times. The V and J genes are TRBV7-9 and TRBJ2-7; 7 nucleotides align to TRBD2. The CDR3 covers 15 residues. V was pared by 1 base and J by 6 bases, with 9 bases of the junction left unmatched. The V gene's germline CDR1 is SEHNR and CDR2 FQNEAQ (reference sequence). For the CDR3, the DNA is TGTGCCAGCAGCTTAGAGAGGGAGGGCCTCCTCGAGCAGTACTTC. This codes for CASSLEREGLLEQYF.

This sequence joins TRBV6-4 and TRBJ1-5; D remains ambiguous. Germline V lookup: CDR1 MRHNA, CDR2 SNTAGT. The length of the CDR3 is 16 residues. Trimming left V 3 bases short and J 0 bases short, with 12 bases between. CDR3 DNA: TGTGCCAGCAGTGAAATCGGGCAAGATAGCAATCAGCCCCAGCATTTT. It specifies CASSEIGQDSNQPQHF.